The 7 T cell receptor beta chains presented below share a single source sample, sequenced in a study of HIV-infected children after antiretroviral therapy interruption. Treatment described: PENTA 11 planned treatment interruption arm or continuous ART arm. The TCR library was built from RNA with a 3' RACE protocol and unique molecular identifiers. TCRdb reprocessed the 3' RACE reads with MiXCR, giving one entry per CDR3 protein. The data show 30,000 to 50,000 distinct CDR3 sequences, approximately 7% seen once. The sequenced sample was CD45RA+ CD4+ T cells from PBMCs, pooled from several time points, obtained from a donor given antiretroviral therapy, either interrupted or continuous. As for subset: naive CD4+ CD45RA+ CD45RO- T cells. The receptors come from a pool of human donors with HIV.

This rearrangement joins TRBV12-3 or TRBV12-4 to TRBJ2-6; D may match TRBD1 or TRBD2 (5 bases each). The CDR3 loop spans 16 amino acids. The V gene lost 3 bases and the J gene lost 0 bases, with 9 bases spanning the gap. CDR3 sequence (DNA): TGTGCCAGCAGTTTGTTGAGGGGCTCTGGGGCCAACGTCCTGACTTTC. Its protein product is CASSLLRGSGANVLTF.

This clonotype showed up many times. The chain carries TRBV7-2 and TRBJ2-1, with 11 bases fitting TRBD2. CDR1 and CDR2 (germline): SGHTA, FQGNSA. Losses at the gene ends were 7 bases for V and 4 bases for J; bases not matched to a gene: 3. This CDR3 is built from 14 residues. In DNA, the CDR3 is TGTGCCAGCAAGACTAGCGGGGAATACAATGAGCAGTTCTTC. It yields the protein CASKTSGEYNEQFF.

Ten or more counts support this clonotype. The J gene is TRBJ2-7, the V gene TRBV6-5; 7 bases map to TRBD1. V shed 7 bases and J 0 bases; nucleotides not matched to a gene: 6. This CDR3 spans 14 amino acids. Per germline, CDR1 MNHEY and CDR2 SVGAGI. The CDR3: CASNPGQSSYEQYF. The CDR3 DNA reads as TGTGCCAGCAACCCGGGACAGAGCTCCTACGAGCAGTACTTC.

This clonotype appeared a few times. The gene calls are TRBV28 and TRBJ2-3; D remains ambiguous. Germline V CDR1 and CDR2: MDHEN, SYDVKM. V was shortened by 6 bases and J by 1 base, with 14 bases between the two germline ends. The CDR3 sequence is 15 residues long. DNA of the CDR3: TGTGCCAGCAGCCACCCAATCTGGGGCACAGATACGCAGTATTTT. As protein: CASSHPIWGTDTQYF.

This clonotype occurred many times. This rearrangement joins TRBV5-6 to TRBJ2-7, with 9 nucleotides matching TRBD2. This CDR3 has 16 amino acids. Germline V CDR1 and CDR2: SGHDT, YYEEEE. V dropped 4 bases and J dropped 5; count of bases not matched to a gene: 13. The CDR3 here is CASSRPQGGGAHEQYF. CDR3 coding DNA: TGTGCCAGCAGCCGCCCCCAGGGCGGGGGGGCCCACGAGCAGTACTTC.

There are many counts of this clonotype. The V gene is TRBV24-1, the J gene TRBJ1-2; D gene unclear. Germline V CDR1 and CDR2: KGHDR, SFDVKD. Trimming removed 4 bases from V and 2 bases from J, with 10 bases in between. The CDR3 extends over 14 amino acids. This chain's CDR3 is CATSEPSRNYGYTF. In DNA form, the CDR3 reads TGTGCCACCAGTGAACCTTCAAGAAACTATGGCTACACCTTC.

This clonotype was observed at least ten times. V gene TRBV20-1 combines with J gene TRBJ2-5, with unresolved D. The germline gives CDR1 DFQATT, CDR2 SNEGSKA (reference sequence). The CDR3 is 11 amino acids. Trimming cost V 3 bases and J 4 bases, with 6 bases left between them. The CDR3 region has the DNA TGCAGTGCTAGGGTTTTAGAGACCCAGTACTTC. Translation gives CSARVLETQYF.